Following are 7 T cell receptor beta chains from one sample sequenced in a study of OX40 agonist ivuxolimab in advanced cancers. TCRdb's copy holds only in-frame clones and misses some; the assay was immunoSEQ multiplex PCR. This sample has 68,000 or so clones, with around nine tenths found just once. The specimen comprised CD4+ or CD8+ T cells sorted from blood, sampled in a trial of the OX40 agonist ivuxolimab. All receptors come from an adult with an advanced solid tumor such as melanoma, head and neck, liver or kidney cancer.

V and J are TRBV4-1 and TRBJ2-7; D may be TRBD1 (5 bases). CDR3 size: 15 residues. Trimming stripped 1 base from V and 5 bases from J, with 15 bases between. Germline assignment: CDR1 MGHRA and CDR2 YSYEKL. As DNA, the CDR3 is TGCGCCAGCAGCCAAGTCTACTCCCCCAGGGACGAGCAGTACTTC. Its translation is CASSQVYSPRDEQYF.

The CDR3 DNA follows: TGTGCCAGTATGAGGGGGCCATATAGCAATCAGCCCCAGCATTTT. Translated, it gives CASMRGPYSNQPQHF. This chain connects TRBV19 to TRBJ1-5; 7 bases line up with TRBD1. Germline V lookup: CDR1 LNHDA, CDR2 SQIVND (reference sequence). V gave up 7 bases and J gave up 0 bases; unmatched junction bases: 6. The CDR3 covers 15 residues.

The chain is built from TRBV6-6 and TRBJ1-1, with D possibly matching TRBD1 (5 bases). The germline V and J ends were trimmed by 4 bases and 5 bases, with 14 bases remaining between them. The CDR3 loop spans 14 amino acids. Germline CDR1 is MNHNY and CDR2 is SVGAGI (reference sequence). CDR3 sequence reads: CASSSGTLRTEAFF. CDR3 DNA sequence: TGTGCCAGCAGTTCCGGGACCTTGAGGACTGAAGCTTTCTTT.

The chain links TRBV6-1 to TRBJ1-1; a weak D match, TRBD1 (5 bases). The CDR3 contains 13 residues. Looked up from germline, CDR1 is MNHNS and CDR2 is SASEGT. V was cut by 6 bases and J by 6 bases, with 14 bases left in between. CDR3 DNA: TGTGCCAGCAGCACCGGGGGACGGCCTGAAGCTTTCTTT. Protein: CASSTGGRPEAFF.

V is TRBV6-5 and J is TRBJ2-7; no definite D call. Germline assignment: CDR1 MNHEY and CDR2 SVGAGI. Trimming pared 6 bases from V and 7 bases from J, leaving 10 bases between. The CDR3 contains 11 residues. Here the CDR3 DNA reads TGTGCCAGCAGCGACCGGCATGAGCAGTACTTC. Translation: CASSDRHEQYF.

The gene calls are TRBV7-9 and TRBJ1-2, with TRBD1 matching 10 bases. The CDR3 runs to 15 residues. Germline assignment: CDR1 SEHNR and CDR2 FQNEAQ (reference sequence). V was clipped by 5 bases and J by 3 bases; unmatched bases: 6. CDR3 amino acids: CASSQTGTGDYGYTF. Here the CDR3 DNA reads TGTGCCAGCAGCCAAACCGGGACAGGGGACTATGGCTACACCTTC.

This clone occurred once. The CDR3 sequence is CASSLRESGGYTF. CDR3 bases: TGTGCCAGCAGCCTCCGGGAGTCTGGTGGCTACACCTTC. The chain couples TRBV6-5 to TRBJ1-2; D gene uncertain. This CDR3 region has 13 residues. CDR1 and CDR2 from the germline V gene are MNHEY and SVGAGI. Trimming removed 6 bases from V and 7 bases from J, with 15 bases in between.